A selection of T cell receptor beta chains follows, all from one sample in a study of cytomegalovirus exposure and HLA in healthy donors. Sequencing used immunoSEQ multiplex PCR; TCRdb keeps in-frame clones, though not all of them. The sample records roughly 180,000 clones, over 75% being singletons. Sequenced: PBMCs. Receptors originate from a woman aged 30 to 39 in good health and CMV-seronegative. Each CDR3 is given with its conserved first and last residue. The D gene is left open where the match is weak. Expanded clones are given a class, and other clones once, few, many or no size at all.

d_gene	abundance	v_gene	j_gene	CDR3aa	CDR3nt
NA	NA	TRBV5-1	TRBJ2-3	CASSPLGGTDTQYF	TGCGCCAGCAGCCCCCTAGGTGGCACAGATACGCAGTATTTT
NA	NA	TRBV7-3	TRBJ2-2	CASSLQARATGELFF	TGTGCCAGCAGCTTACAAGCGAGAGCCACCGGGGAGCTGTTTTTT
TRBD2	NA	TRBV7-3	TRBJ2-1	CASSSAGGPRNEQFF	TGTGCCAGCAGTTCAGCGGGGGGGCCTCGTAATGAGCAGTTCTTC
NA	NA	TRBV4-2	TRBJ2-7	CASSQGPGEQYF	TGTGCCAGCAGCCAAGGCCCGGGAGAGCAGTACTTC
TRBD2	NA	TRBV10-1	TRBJ2-2	CASSELPLLWGGNTGELFF	TGCGCCAGCAGTGAGCTCCCCCTCCTTTGGGGGGGTAACACCGGGGAGCTGTTTTTT
TRBD2	NA	TRBV6-6	TRBJ2-7	CASTQRDKDYEQYF	TGTGCCAGCACCCAGCGGGATAAAGACTACGAGCAGTACTTC
TRBD1	NA	TRBV27	TRBJ1-5	CASSPGQGNQPQHF	TGTGCCAGCAGCCCGGGACAGGGCAATCAGCCCCAGCATTTT
TRBD1	NA	TRBV5-1	TRBJ2-7	CASSSGTVYSYEQYF	TGCGCCAGCAGCTCTGGGACAGTCTACTCCTACGAGCAGTACTTC
TRBD1	few	TRBV6-1	TRBJ1-2	CASRAPGTANYGYTF	TGTGCCAGCAGGGCACCTGGGACAGCTAACTATGGCTACACCTTC
TRBD2	NA	TRBV7-7	TRBJ2-1	CASSLTLAGGDEQFF	TGTGCCAGCAGCCTCACGCTAGCGGGAGGGGATGAGCAGTTCTTC
NA	NA	TRBV7-6	TRBJ2-3	CASSLAGHPNTQYF	TGTGCCAGCAGCTTAGCGGGACATCCCAATACGCAGTATTTT
TRBD1	NA	TRBV18	TRBJ1-4	CASSASTGGNEKLFF	TGTGCCAGCTCAGCCTCGACAGGGGGAAATGAAAAACTGTTTTTT
NA	once	TRBV4-1	TRBJ1-5	CASSQPTESNQPQHF	TGCGCCAGCAGCCAACCGACAGAGAGCAATCAGCCCCAGCATTTT
NA	NA	TRBV19	TRBJ1-1	CASSGGIRAMNTEAFF	TGTGCCAGTAGTGGGGGGATTCGGGCAATGAACACTGAAGCTTTCTTT
TRBD1	few	TRBV18	TRBJ1-1	CASSSTGDGTEAFF	TGTGCCAGCTCATCTACAGGGGATGGCACTGAAGCTTTCTTT
TRBD1	NA	TRBV4-3	TRBJ2-1	CASSQDLGTGNEQFF	TGCGCCAGCAGCCAAGATCTCGGGACAGGGAATGAGCAGTTCTTC
NA	NA	TRBV5-6	TRBJ2-1	CASYRGARGEQFF	TGTGCCAGTTACCGGGGGGCCAGGGGTGAGCAGTTCTTC
NA	NA	TRBV18	TRBJ1-2	CASSPTSLGAGYGYTF	TGTGCCAGCTCACCAACATCGTTGGGGGCGGGCTATGGCTACACCTTC
TRBD1	NA	TRBV5-6	TRBJ1-2	CASSLGAGRGYGYTF	TGTGCCAGCAGCTTGGGGGCCGGCAGGGGGTATGGCTACACCTTC
NA	NA	TRBV5-1	TRBJ1-1	CASSLGPQLQGPAFF	TGCGCCAGCAGCTTGGGGCCCCAACTACAGGGCCCAGCTTTCTTT
TRBD2	NA	TRBV11-1	TRBJ2-4	CASSVAGGVNIQYF	TGTGCCAGCAGCGTAGCGGGGGGGGTAAACATTCAGTACTTC
NA	NA	TRBV9	TRBJ2-1	CASSVALRGLLYNEQFF	TGTGCCAGCAGCGTAGCTTTGCGGGGGCTACTATACAATGAGCAGTTCTTC
NA	NA	TRBV6-1	TRBJ2-7	CASRRDSSQYF	TGTGCCAGCAGGAGAGACAGTTCGCAGTACTTC
NA	NA	TRBV29-1	TRBJ1-4	CSVEEGVGNEKLFF	TGCAGCGTTGAAGAGGGAGTGGGTAATGAAAAACTGTTTTTT
NA	NA	TRBV30	TRBJ1-2	CAWSKTPNYGYTF	TGTGCCTGGAGCAAGACACCTAACTATGGCTACACCTTC
NA	NA	TRBV6-1	TRBJ1-2	CATSSEPGYTF	TGTGCCACCAGTTCTGAGCCTGGCTACACCTTC
TRBD2	NA	TRBV5-1	TRBJ2-2	CASSPGTSIPGELFF	TGCGCCAGCAGCCCCGGGACTAGCATTCCGGGGGAGCTGTTTTTT
NA	many	TRBV5-1	TRBJ1-2	CASSLDYQGNGYTF	TGCGCCAGCAGCTTGGATTACCAGGGTAATGGCTACACCTTC
NA	once	TRBV2	TRBJ2-6	CAIQDNAGANVLTF	TGTGCCATCCAGGACAATGCCGGGGCCAACGTCCTGACTTTC
NA	NA	TRBV20-1	TRBJ2-1	CSARDLAEQFF	TGCAGTGCTAGAGATCTGGCAGAGCAGTTCTTC
TRBD2	NA	TRBV4-3	TRBJ2-1	CASSQAAGLAGGRYNEQFF	TGCGCCAGCAGCCAAGCGGCTGGACTAGCGGGGGGGCGATACAATGAGCAGTTCTTC
NA	NA	TRBV18	TRBJ1-3	CASSPGGGVGGNTIYF	TGTGCCAGCTCACCAGGTGGAGGAGTCGGCGGAAACACCATATATTTT
NA	NA	TRBV30	TRBJ2-6	CAWSAGSGANVLTF	TGTGCCTGGAGTGCAGGGTCTGGGGCCAACGTCCTGACTTTC
TRBD1	once	TRBV10-3	TRBJ1-2	CAISGQGVYGYTF	TGTGCCATCAGCGGACAGGGCGTATATGGCTACACCTTC
NA	NA	TRBV4-3	TRBJ1-3	CASSQGRLSGDTIYF	TGCGCCAGCAGCCAAGGAAGATTAAGCGGGGACACCATATATTTT
TRBD1	NA	TRBV6-1	TRBJ2-5	CASSEQGAVGETQYF	TGTGCCAGCAGTGAACAGGGGGCGGTGGGAGAGACCCAGTACTTC
TRBD1	once	TRBV7-6	TRBJ1-4	CASSSTGAPPATNEKLFF	TGTGCCAGCAGCTCGACAGGGGCCCCCCCCGCAACTAATGAAAAACTGTTTTTT
TRBD1	NA	TRBV19	TRBJ1-6	CASTQDRADNSPLHF	TGTGCCAGTACCCAGGACAGGGCCGATAATTCACCCCTCCACTTT
NA	NA	TRBV6-1	TRBJ2-3	CASSEGGGRVPDTQYF	TGTGCCAGCAGTGAAGGTGGGGGCAGGGTGCCAGATACGCAGTATTTT
NA	NA	TRBV28	TRBJ1-1	CASSTPGGSTEAFF	TGTGCCAGCAGCACCCCTGGGGGGAGCACTGAAGCTTTCTTT
TRBD1	NA	TRBV4-1	TRBJ1-4	CASSHPSRGKKLFF	TGCGCCAGCAGCCATCCTTCCAGGGGGAAAAAACTGTTTTTT
TRBD2	NA	TRBV7-2	TRBJ2-3	CASSPTPRGGTDTQYF	TGTGCCAGCAGCCCTACCCCGCGGGGAGGGACAGATACGCAGTATTTT
NA	NA	TRBV5-1	TRBJ2-5	CASSRQGREETQYF	TGCGCCAGCAGCCGGCAGGGGAGGGAAGAGACCCAGTACTTC
NA	NA	TRBV6-4	TRBJ2-6	CASSPVSGANVLTF	TGTGCCAGCAGCCCGGTCTCTGGGGCCAACGTCCTGACTTTC
TRBD1	NA	TRBV5-1	TRBJ2-5	CASSLGAGGRNQETQYF	TGCGCCAGCAGCTTGGGGGCAGGGGGAAGAAATCAAGAGACCCAGTACTTC
NA	few	TRBV2	TRBJ1-4	CASSEPVGEDEKLFF	TGTGCCAGCAGTGAACCCGTGGGGGAGGATGAAAAACTGTTTTTT
NA	NA	TRBV6-6	TRBJ1-1	CASSSQGITEAFF	TGTGCCAGCAGTTCACAGGGTATCACTGAAGCTTTCTTT
NA	NA	TRBV6-5	TRBJ1-3	CAAGAVSSGNTIYF	TGTGCCGCGGGGGCAGTCTCCTCTGGAAACACCATATATTTT
TRBD1	NA	TRBV7-6	TRBJ1-6	CASSLETGGDSPLHF	TGTGCCAGCAGCTTAGAGACAGGGGGCGATTCACCCCTCCACTTT
NA	NA	TRBV30	TRBJ1-1	CAWSDTRSSDTEAFF	TGTGCCTGGAGTGATACCAGGTCCTCAGACACTGAAGCTTTCTTT
TRBD1	NA	TRBV4-1	TRBJ1-1	CASRQGTDKNTEAFF	TGCGCCAGCAGACAGGGGACAGACAAGAACACTGAAGCTTTCTTT
NA	NA	TRBV6-1	TRBJ2-5	CASSDGGLVGQETQYF	TGTGCCAGCAGTGACGGGGGGCTGGTCGGCCAAGAGACCCAGTACTTC
TRBD1	NA	TRBV2	TRBJ1-2	CASSYRGSNYGYTF	TGTGCCAGCAGTTACAGGGGCTCTAACTATGGCTACACCTTC
NA	NA	TRBV5-1	TRBJ1-1	CASSLDGGNTEAFF	TGCGCCAGCAGCTTGGACGGCGGTAACACTGAAGCTTTCTTT
TRBD2	NA	TRBV5-1	TRBJ2-1	CASSLAAGGINEQFF	TGCGCCAGCAGCTTGGCAGCGGGGGGGATCAATGAGCAGTTCTTC
TRBD2	NA	TRBV7-8	TRBJ2-1	CASSFRTSPLPYNEQFF	TGTGCCAGCAGCTTTCGGACTAGCCCTTTACCCTACAATGAGCAGTTCTTC
NA	NA	TRBV6-6	TRBJ2-7	CASNGRAASYEQYF	TGTGCCAGCAATGGCAGGGCGGCATCCTACGAGCAGTACTTC